These 15 T cell receptor beta chains were all obtained from the same sample, sequenced in a study of blood T cell repertoires in COVID-19. Method: immunoSEQ multiplex PCR; TCRdb's copy keeps in-frame clones and lacks some. The table shows 200,000 to 250,000 clones, with about 86% occurring only once. The sequenced material came from peripheral blood. These receptors all come from a woman aged 45-65 years with COVID-19, enrolled during active disease.

The rearrangement links TRBV30 to TRBJ2-5; TRBD2 might be the D (5 bases). The CDR3 consists of 16 residues. Germline V gene sequence: CDR1 GTSNPN, CDR2 SVGIG (reference sequence). V was cut by 0 bases and J by 5 bases, with 19 bases left in between. DNA for the CDR3: TGTGCCTGGAGTGTACGGGGTGGCCTTGGTAGCGAGACCCAGTACTTC. Its protein product is CAWSVRGGLGSETQYF. The variable domain in full, with the rest retrieved from reference TRBV30 and TRBJ2-5, is SQTIHQWPATLVQPVGSPLSLECTVEGTSNPNLYWYRQAAGRGLQLLFYSVGIGQISSEVPQNLSASRPQDRQFILSSKKLLLSDSGFYLCAWSVRGGLGSETQYFGPGTRLLVL.

V gene TRBV12-5 combines with J gene TRBJ2-7; maybe TRBD1 (5 bases). V was pared by 4 bases and J by 0 bases, with 22 bases between. Looked up from germline, CDR1 is LGHNT and CDR2 is FRNRAP. This CDR3 is built from 18 residues. CDR3 in amino acids: CASGSTHTGHRTSYEQYF. Here the CDR3 DNA reads TGTGCTAGTGGTTCTACCCACACCGGACATAGAACCTCCTACGAGCAGTACTTC.

This clone was observed a single time. The V gene is TRBV7-6, the J gene TRBJ1-1, with D perhaps matching TRBD1 (5 bases). The CDR3 contains 13 residues. Germline CDR1 SGHVS, CDR2 FNYEAQ. V lost 5 bases to trimming and J lost 8 bases, with 15 bases between them. In DNA, the CDR3 is TGTGCCAGCAGCCCAGGGTGGGGGGACGAAGCTTTCTTT. Translating gives CASSPGWGDEAFF.

The J gene is TRBJ2-7, the V gene TRBV5-1, with D tentatively TRBD2 (7 bases). The ends were cut back, 5 bases at V and 1 base at J, with 19 bases in the middle. This CDR3 region has 16 residues. Germline V gene lookup returns CDR1 SGHRS and CDR2 YFSETQ. The DNA for the CDR3 is TGCGCCAGCAGTCATGGAGGGGGGGCAAAATCCTACGAGCAGTACTTC. It translates to CASSHGGGAKSYEQYF.

Points on this clone: One end of the junction varies from germline; a read error may be responsible. The J gene is TRBJ1-1, the V gene TRBV19; D perhaps matches TRBD1 (6 bases). Germline CDR1 LNHDA, CDR2 SQIVND (reference sequence). This CDR3 is built from 18 residues. The CDR3 is CASRVGGREKRTTSNLLF. In nucleotides, the CDR3 is TGTGCCAGTAGGGTCGGGGGGCGCGAAAAAAGGACGACATCAAATCTACTCTTT.

This clone occurred once. The chain uses TRBV3-1 (or the pseudogene TRBV3-2) and TRBJ1-2; TRBD1 aligns across 7 bases. This CDR3 has 15 residues. Germline trimming cut 8 bases from V and 4 bases from J; bases unmatched to any gene: 13. Germline CDR1 and CDR2: LGHDT and YNNKEL (reference sequence). The CDR3 region is CASSQGVSRIYGYTF. In DNA, the CDR3 is TGTGCCAGCTCCCAGGGGGTGTCCCGCATCTATGGCTACACCTTC.

The V call is TRBV7-8, the J call TRBJ2-7; the D gene is possibly TRBD2 (5 bases). V was shortened by 1 base and J by 3 bases, with 22 bases between the two germline ends. The CDR3 runs 18 residues. The germline V gene encodes CDR1 SGHVS and CDR2 FQNEAQ. The CDR3 DNA reads TGTGCCAGCAGCTTAGTGGCGGGCCCTAGAGGTCTCGGCTACGAGCAGTACTTC. This translates into CASSLVAGPRGLGYEQYF.

This chain joins TRBV5-5 and TRBJ2-3; 9 bases agree with TRBD1. Germline lookup yields CDR1 SGHKS and CDR2 YYEKEE (reference sequence). The CDR3 contains 15 residues. The trim removed 3 bases at V and 5 bases at J, leaving 7 bases unmatched. DNA of the CDR3: TGTGCCAGCAGCTCTCCGGGACAGGGATTAGATACGCAGTATTTT. It encodes CASSSPGQGLDTQYF.

This chain uses TRBV10-3 with TRBJ1-2; tentative D call: TRBD1 (6 bases). This CDR3 comprises 17 residues. CDR1 is ENHRY, CDR2 SYGVKD, per germline. Deletions cut 4 bases from V and 3 bases from J, with 21 bases between. CDR3 loop: CAISGSQGPTVHYGYTF. CDR3 nucleotides: TGTGCCATCAGTGGGTCCCAGGGGCCAACAGTACACTATGGCTACACCTTC.

The chain has TRBV9 and TRBJ1-2; D is ambiguous. The germline gives CDR1 SGDLS, CDR2 YYNGEE. This CDR3 region has 15 residues. V lost 3 bases and J 1 base, leaving 13 bases between the germline ends. The CDR3 nucleotides read TGTGCCAGCAGCGCCGCGGGATCGATTAACTATGGCTACACCTTC. This gives the protein CASSAAGSINYGYTF.

The CDR3 DNA reads as TGCGCCAGCACCCTACAGGGGGCGAGAACAGATACGCAGTATTTT. Translated: CASTLQGARTDTQYF. This chain uses TRBV5-1 with TRBJ2-3, with 9 nucleotides matching TRBD1. The CDR3 is 15 residues long. V shed 6 bases and J 3 bases; nucleotides not matched to a gene: 8. Looked up from germline, CDR1 is SGHRS and CDR2 is YFSETQ.

The chain links TRBV5-4 to TRBJ2-3; TRBD1 matches at 7 bases. Germline V gene data show CDR1 as SGHNT and CDR2 as YYREEE (reference sequence). With V trimmed by 2 bases and J by 4 bases, 7 bases remained unmatched. The CDR3 consists of 15 residues. CDR3 sequence: CASSFRGSLADTQYF. The CDR3 coding sequence is TGTGCCAGCAGCTTCAGGGGGTCCCTGGCAGATACGCAGTATTTT. Combining the CDR3 with reference TRBV5-4 and TRBJ2-3 gives the whole variable domain ETGVTQSPTHLIKTRGQQVTLRCSSQSGHNTVSWYQQALGQGPQFIFQYYREEENGRGNFPPRFSGLQFPNYSSELNVNALELDDSALYLCASSFRGSLADTQYFGPGTRLTVL.

The V call is TRBV19, the J call TRBJ2-1; 16 bases match TRBD2. The CDR3 extends over 19 amino acids. Germline loops: CDR1 LNHDA, CDR2 SQIVND (reference sequence). V lost 5 bases to trimming and J lost 3 bases; unmatched junction nucleotides: 10. The CDR3: CASSPDGTSGGAIYNEQFF. CDR3 DNA: TGTGCCAGTAGTCCAGACGGGACTAGCGGGGGGGCAATCTACAATGAGCAGTTCTTC.

The rearrangement uses TRBV10-3 and TRBJ1-3; maybe TRBD1 (6 bases). The germline CDR1 and CDR2 sequences are ENHRY and SYGVKD. V lost 6 bases to trimming and J lost 2 bases, with 11 bases between them. The CDR3 spans 14 residues. CDR3 sequence reads: CAIRGGGTGNTIYF. In DNA, the CDR3 is TGTGCCATCAGGGGAGGGGGGACTGGAAACACCATATATTTT.

The chain is built from TRBV12-5 and TRBJ2-1; D may be TRBD2 (6 bases). The CDR3 runs 16 residues. V lost 0 bases, J lost 5 bases, and 14 bases lay in between. The germline CDR1 and CDR2 sequences are LGHNT and FRNRAP. The CDR3 DNA sequence: TGTGCTAGTGGTTTGGTGGGGAGGAAGTTGGACAATGAGCAGTTCTTC. It codes for CASGLVGRKLDNEQFF. Filled out from reference TRBV12-5 and TRBJ2-1, the complete variable domain reads DARVTQTPRHKVTEMGQEVTMRCQPILGHNTVFWYRQTMMQGLELLAYFRNRAPLDDSGMPKDRFSAEMPDATLATLKIQPSEPRDSAVYFCASGLVGRKLDNEQFFGPGTRLTVL.